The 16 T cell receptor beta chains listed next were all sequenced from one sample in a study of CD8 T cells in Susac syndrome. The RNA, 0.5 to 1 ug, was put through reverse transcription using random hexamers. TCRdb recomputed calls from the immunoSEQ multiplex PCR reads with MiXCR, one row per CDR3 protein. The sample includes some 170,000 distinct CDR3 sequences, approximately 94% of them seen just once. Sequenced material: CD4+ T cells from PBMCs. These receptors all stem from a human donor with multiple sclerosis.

The CDR3 sequence is CASRLTSTQYF. DNA of the CDR3: TGTGCCAGCAGACTTACGAGCACGCAGTATTTT. The chain carries TRBV2 and TRBJ2-3; D unresolved. This CDR3 region has 11 residues. Germline values: CDR1 SNHLY, CDR2 FYNNEI. V was shortened by 6 bases and J by 9 bases, with 10 bases between the two germline ends. Using reference TRBV2 and TRBJ2-3 for the parts outside the CDR3, the full variable domain is EPEVTQTPSHQVTQMGQEVILRCVPISNHLYFYWYRQILGQKVEFLVSFYNNEISEKSEIFDDQFSVERPDGSNFTLKIRSTKLEDSAMYFCASRLTSTQYFGPGTRLTVL.

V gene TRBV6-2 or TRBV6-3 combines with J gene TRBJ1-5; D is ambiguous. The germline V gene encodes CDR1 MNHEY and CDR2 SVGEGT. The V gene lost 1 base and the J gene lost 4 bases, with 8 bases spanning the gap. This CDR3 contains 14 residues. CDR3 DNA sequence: TGTGCCAGCAGTTACTACCCGAGTAATCAGCCCCAGCATTTT. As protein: CASSYYPSNQPQHF.

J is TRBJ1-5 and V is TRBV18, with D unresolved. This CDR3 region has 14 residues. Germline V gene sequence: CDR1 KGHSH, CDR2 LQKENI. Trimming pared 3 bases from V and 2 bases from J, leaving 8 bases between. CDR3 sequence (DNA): TGTGCCAGCTCACCGGACGTCGGCAATCAGCCCCAGCATTTT. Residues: CASSPDVGNQPQHF.

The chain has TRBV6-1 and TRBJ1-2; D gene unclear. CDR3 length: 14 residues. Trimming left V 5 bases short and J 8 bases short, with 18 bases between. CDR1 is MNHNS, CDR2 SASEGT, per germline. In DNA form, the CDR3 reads TGTGCCAGCAGTAATACCCAGGCGGTGTGGGGCTACACCTTC. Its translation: CASSNTQAVWGYTF.

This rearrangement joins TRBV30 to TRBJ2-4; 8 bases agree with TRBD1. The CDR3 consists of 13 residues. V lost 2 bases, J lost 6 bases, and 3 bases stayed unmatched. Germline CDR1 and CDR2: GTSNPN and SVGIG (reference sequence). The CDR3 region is CAWSSGGANIQYF. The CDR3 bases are TGTGCCTGGAGTTCAGGGGGCGCAAACATTCAGTACTTC.

The CDR3 here is CASSLNGARNTEAFF. The CDR3 nucleotides are TGTGCCAGCAGCTTAAACGGTGCTCGGAACACTGAAGCTTTCTTT. V and J are TRBV7-3 and TRBJ1-1, with D uncertain. From germline, CDR1 is SGHTA and CDR2 FQGTGA. This CDR3 has 15 residues. Trimming cost V 1 base and J 1 base, with 10 bases left between them.

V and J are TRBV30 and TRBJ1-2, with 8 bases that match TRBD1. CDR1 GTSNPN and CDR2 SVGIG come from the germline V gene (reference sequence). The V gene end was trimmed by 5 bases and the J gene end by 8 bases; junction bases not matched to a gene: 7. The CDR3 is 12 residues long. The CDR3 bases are TGTGCCTGGGTGACAGGGGTGGGGGGCTACACCTTC. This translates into CAWVTGVGGYTF.

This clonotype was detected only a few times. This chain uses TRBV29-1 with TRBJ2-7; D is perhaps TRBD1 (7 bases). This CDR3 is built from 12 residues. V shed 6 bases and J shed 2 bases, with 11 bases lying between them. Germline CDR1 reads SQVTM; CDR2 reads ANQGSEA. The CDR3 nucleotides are TGCAGCGTCGGGGGACAGCCCTACGAGCAGTACTTC. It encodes CSVGGQPYEQYF.

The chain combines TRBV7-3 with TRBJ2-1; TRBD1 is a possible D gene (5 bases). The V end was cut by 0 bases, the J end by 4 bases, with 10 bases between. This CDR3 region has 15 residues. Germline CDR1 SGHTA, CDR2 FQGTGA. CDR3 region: CASSLTQGPYNEQFF. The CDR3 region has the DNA TGTGCCAGCAGCTTAACGCAGGGCCCTTACAATGAGCAGTTCTTC.

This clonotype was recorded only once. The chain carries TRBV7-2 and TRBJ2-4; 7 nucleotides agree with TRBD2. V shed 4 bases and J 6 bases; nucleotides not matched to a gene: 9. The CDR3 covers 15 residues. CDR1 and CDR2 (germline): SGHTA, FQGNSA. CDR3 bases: TGTGCCAGCAGCTCCACGCGGGAGTCCAGAAACATTCAGTACTTC. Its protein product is CASSSTRESRNIQYF.

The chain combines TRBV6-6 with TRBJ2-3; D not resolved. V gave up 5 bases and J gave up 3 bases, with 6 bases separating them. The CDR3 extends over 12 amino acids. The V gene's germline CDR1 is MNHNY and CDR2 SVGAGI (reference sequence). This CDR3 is CASSMGTDTQYF. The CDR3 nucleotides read TGTGCCAGCAGTATGGGTACAGATACGCAGTATTTT.

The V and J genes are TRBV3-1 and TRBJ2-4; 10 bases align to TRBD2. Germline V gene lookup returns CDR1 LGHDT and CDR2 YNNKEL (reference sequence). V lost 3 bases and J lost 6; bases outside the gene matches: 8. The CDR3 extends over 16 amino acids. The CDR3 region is CASSQNLAGGTNIQYF. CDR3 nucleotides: TGTGCCAGCAGCCAGAACTTAGCGGGAGGCACAAACATTCAGTACTTC.

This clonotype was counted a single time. The CDR3 is CSARRAGDSYEQYF. DNA of the CDR3: TGCAGTGCTAGAAGGGCAGGGGATTCCTACGAGCAGTACTTC. This sequence joins TRBV20-1 and TRBJ2-7, with a weak D call TRBD1 (6 bases). The length of the CDR3 is 14 residues. Trimming removed 2 bases at V and 1 base at J, with 12 bases between. The germline V gene has CDR1 DFQATT and CDR2 SNEGSKA (reference sequence).

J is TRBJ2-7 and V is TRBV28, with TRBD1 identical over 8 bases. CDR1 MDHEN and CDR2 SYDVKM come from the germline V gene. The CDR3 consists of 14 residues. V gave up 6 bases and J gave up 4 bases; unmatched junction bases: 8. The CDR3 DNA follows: TGTGCCAGCAGGAAGGACAGGGTGCGGTACGAGCAGTACTTC. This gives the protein CASRKDRVRYEQYF.

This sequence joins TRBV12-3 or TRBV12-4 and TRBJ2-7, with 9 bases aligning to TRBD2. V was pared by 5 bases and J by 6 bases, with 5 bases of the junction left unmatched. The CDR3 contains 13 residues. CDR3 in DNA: TGTGCCAGCAGTCCCGGGACTAGCAGCGAGCAGTACTTC. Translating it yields CASSPGTSSEQYF.

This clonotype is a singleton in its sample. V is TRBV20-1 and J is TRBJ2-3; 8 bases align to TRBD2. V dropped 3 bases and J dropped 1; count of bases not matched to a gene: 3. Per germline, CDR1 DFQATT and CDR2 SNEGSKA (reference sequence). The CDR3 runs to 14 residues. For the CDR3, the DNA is TGCAGTGCTAGGCAAGCGGGAGGCACAGATACGCAGTATTTT. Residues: CSARQAGGTDTQYF.